This TCR beta chain originates from a study of CD8+ T cells in alopecia areata. CDR1 is SGHRS, CDR2 YFSETQ, per germline. Trimming cost V 3 bases and J 2 bases, with 8 bases left between them. The CDR3 is 13 amino acids. This sample's treatment: oral pan-JAK inhibitor, 5-10 mg twice daily. Alopecia areata patients provided lesional scalp punch biopsies and peripheral blood, both collected for the study. A remark on this clone: What it recognizes is unknown.

The sequencing template was cDNA reverse transcribed from extracted RNA. Here immunoSEQ multiplex PCR was the method, and the copy in TCRdb shows in-frame clones only, minus some. The sample records 190,000 or so clones, more than 45% being singletons. Findings and caveats of the study: On tofacitinib, scalp clonality and expanded CD8+ clones among top 100 fell significantly. There were many expanded lesional clones persisting in scalp and blood during tofacitinib.

The gene calls are TRBV5-1 and TRBJ1-1; a possible D gene is TRBD1 (5 bases). This clonotype was sampled from a human donor with alopecia areata. The sample here was CD4+ T cells sorted from blood, taken at week 24, from a patient treated with tofacitinib. CDR3 residues: CASSYDRNTEAFF. The DNA for the CDR3 is TGCGCCAGCAGCTACGACAGAAACACTGAAGCTTTCTTT.